This T cell receptor beta chain was identified in a study of PD-L1 blockade in urothelial cancer. Clones were read by immunoSEQ multiplex PCR, and TCRdb kept only the in-frame ones, dropping some. Of more than 45,000 clones in the sample, about 80% were seen once. CDR3 length equals 13 residues. Trimming pared 0 bases from V and 3 bases from J, leaving 4 bases between. The germline V gene encodes CDR1 SGHDT and CDR2 YYEEEE. The chain couples TRBV5-6 to TRBJ2-1; D is undetermined. This sequence was found in a man in his 70s with urothelial cancer. The source material was PBMCs, sampled around atezolizumab (anti-PD-L1) treatment. The CDR3 reads CASSLASYNEQFF. CDR3 in DNA: TGTGCCAGCAGCTTGGCCAGCTACAATGAGCAGTTCTTC.